Listed below are T cell receptor beta chains from one sample, sequenced in a study of control samples from healthy donors and cancer patients. Using immunoSEQ multiplex PCR, the repertoire was profiled, and TCRdb retains in-frame clones only, with some absent. This sample's clone table lists roughly 190,000 clones. The specimen was blood. Every receptor here comes from a woman under 40 in good health. Each CDR3 is given with its conserved first and last residue. The order of the fields is D gene, V gene, J gene, CDR3 DNA, CDR3 protein. A D gene is named only where the DNA matches it firmly.

>TRBD2|TRBV10-1|TRBJ2-2
TGCGCCAGCAGTAGACTAGCGGGGGCCGGGGAGCTGTTTTTT
CASSRLAGAGELFF
>-|TRBV7-9|TRBJ1-3
TGTGCCAGCCCTGGGGCAGCTGGAAACACCATATATTTT
CASPGAAGNTIYF
>-|TRBV12-3/TRBV12-4|TRBJ1-3
TGTGCCAGCAGTTTGGGCTCTGGAAACACCATATATTTT
CASSLGSGNTIYF
>-|TRBV28|TRBJ1-5
TGTGCCAGCAGTTTAGGGCAGCCCCAGCATTTT
CASSLGQPQHF
>-|TRBV28|TRBJ1-1
TGTGCCAGCAGTTCGAACCTCGGGACTGAAGTTGAAGCTTTCTTT
CASSSNLGTEVEAFF
>-|TRBV28|TRBJ1-2
TGTGCCAGCAGTTTGGCAGGAGCTTATGGCTACACCTTC
CASSLAGAYGYTF
>-|TRBV14|TRBJ2-3
TGTGCCAGCAGCCGGACGAACTCCTATACGCAGTATTTT
CASSRTNSYTQYF
>TRBD1|TRBV28|TRBJ1-2
TGTGCCAGCAGTACGAGACAGGGGTACTATGGCTACACCTTC
CASSTRQGYYGYTF
>-|TRBV19|TRBJ2-5
TGTGCCACCAGGCACTCCGACACGCGGCGAAAGACCCAGTACTTC
CATRHSDTRRKTQYF
>-|TRBV12-3/TRBV12-4|TRBJ1-4
TGTGCCAGCTTTCGGGTTGGGAATGAAAAACTGTTTTTT
CASFRVGNEKLFF
>-|TRBV5-8|TRBJ1-4
TGTGCCAGCAGCTCCGGCAGGGGTTTTCAGGCTAAAGAAAAACTGTTTTTT
CASSSGRGFQAKEKLFF
>-|TRBV5-1|TRBJ1-1
TGCGCCAGCAGCCGGACGGTGAACACTGAAGCTTTCTTT
CASSRTVNTEAFF
>TRBD1|TRBV7-2|TRBJ2-2
TGTGCCAGCGGATGGACAGGCACCGGGGAGCTGTTTTTT
CASGWTGTGELFF
>-|TRBV19|TRBJ1-2
TGTGCCAGTCGACAGCGTCCTAACTATGGCTACACCTTC
CASRQRPNYGYTF
>-|TRBV28|TRBJ2-7
TGTGCCAGCAGTTATAGAGACTACGAGCAGTACTTC
CASSYRDYEQYF
>TRBD1|TRBV6-6|TRBJ2-2
TGTGCCAGCAACTTTGCAGGGGGTGGGACCGGGGAGCTGTTTTTT
CASNFAGGGTGELFF
>TRBD1|TRBV7-9|TRBJ1-5
TGTGCCAGCAGACAGGGGGATCAGCCCCAGCATTTT
CASRQGDQPQHF
>TRBD1|TRBV6-6|TRBJ2-3
TGTGCCAGCAGTCCGGGACAGGGGACCGGTGGGACAGATACGCAGTATTTT
CASSPGQGTGGTDTQYF
>-|TRBV6-2/TRBV6-3|TRBJ1-1
TGTGCCAGCAGTTACGGCCAGTTTAGAGGGTGGGCTGAAGCTTTCTTT
CASSYGQFRGWAEAFF
>TRBD2|TRBV2|TRBJ2-3
TGTGCCAGCAGTGATTTGACTAGCGAACGCACAGATACGCAGTATTTT
CASSDLTSERTDTQYF
>-|TRBV7-2|TRBJ1-6
TGTGCCAGCAGCCGCGGGACACCAAATTCACCCCTCCACTTT
CASSRGTPNSPLHF
>TRBD2|TRBV19|TRBJ2-7
TGTGCCAGTAGCCCTGGGGGGGCCTACGAGCAGTACTTC
CASSPGGAYEQYF
>-|TRBV9|TRBJ1-1
TGTGCCAGCAGCCAAACATCGGGGTTGAGAGGGACTGAAGCTTTCTTT
CASSQTSGLRGTEAFF
>-|TRBV30|TRBJ1-5
TGTGCCTGGTCCGGACAGACTAGCAATCAGCCCCAGCATTTT
CAWSGQTSNQPQHF
>-|TRBV12-5|TRBJ1-1
TGTGCTAGTGGGTCCTCCCCGTCAAACACTGAAGCTTTCTTT
CASGSSPSNTEAFF
>TRBD1|TRBV7-9|TRBJ1-4
TGTGCCAGCAGCTCGTCGACAGGGCGAACTGCAACTAATGAAAAACTGTTTTTT
CASSSSTGRTATNEKLFF
>-|TRBV27|TRBJ1-4
TGTGCCAGCAGACCCCTAGGGGGGGACGGGGAACTGTTTTTT
CASRPLGGDGELFF
>-|TRBV11-1|TRBJ2-3
TGTGCCAGCAGCTTCGGCACAGATACGCAGTATTTT
CASSFGTDTQYF
>-|TRBV6-2/TRBV6-3|TRBJ2-3
TGTGCCAGCAGTTCGGCCGGGGTCCAGCGGGATACGCAGTATTTT
CASSSAGVQRDTQYF
>-|TRBV6-5|TRBJ1-5
TGTGCCAGCAGTATTATGGGCAATCAGCCCCAGCATTTT
CASSIMGNQPQHF
>-|TRBV5-5|TRBJ1-5
TGTGCCAGCAGACCTGGGGGCAGGCTTAATCAGCCCCAGCATTTT
CASRPGGRLNQPQHF
>-|TRBV4-1|TRBJ1-1
TGCGCCAGCAGCCGAACAGGGTCGAACACTGAAGCTTTCTTT
CASSRTGSNTEAFF
>-|TRBV9|TRBJ2-1
TGTGCCAGCAGCGTCCCCGGGACGGCCGGTGTTAATGAGCAGTTCTTC
CASSVPGTAGVNEQFF
>-|TRBV7-3|TRBJ2-2
TGTGCCAGCAGCTCTAACCGGGGGGCCGACACCGGGGAGCTGTTTTTT
CASSSNRGADTGELFF
>TRBD1|TRBV7-2|TRBJ1-5
TGTGCCAGCAGCTTAGGCGGGACAGGGCATCAGCCCCAGCATTTT
CASSLGGTGHQPQHF
>-|TRBV5-6|TRBJ1-2
TGTGCCAGCAGCTTAACATTTCAGGGCCCAATCGGGGGCTACACCTTC
CASSLTFQGPIGGYTF
>TRBD1|TRBV6-5|TRBJ2-3
TGTGCCAGCAGTTACGGGGACAGGCCCACAGATACGCAGTATTTT
CASSYGDRPTDTQYF
>-|TRBV24-1|TRBJ2-1
TGTGCCACCAGTGATGCGACAGGTGCCACCTACAATGAGCAGTTCTTC
CATSDATGATYNEQFF
>-|TRBV18|TRBJ1-5
TGTGCCAGCTCAGAGATGGGGAGCAATCAGCCCCAGCATTTT
CASSEMGSNQPQHF
>TRBD1|TRBV7-7|TRBJ1-6
TGTGCTAGCACCGTATACCCGCGGGACAGGGCGAATTCACCCCTCCACTTT
CASTVYPRDRANSPLHF
>-|TRBV27|TRBJ2-1
TGTGCCAGCAGTCTAGACATAGCAGGGTCCTACAATGAGCAGTTCTTC
CASSLDIAGSYNEQFF
>-|TRBV18|TRBJ2-2
TGTGCCAGCTCACCGCAGGGACTGGACACCGGGGAGCTGTTTTTT
CASSPQGLDTGELFF
>-|TRBV7-9|TRBJ1-1
TGTGCCAGCAGCTTAGCGGGGGGGAGGAACACTGAAGCTTTCTTT
CASSLAGGRNTEAFF
>-|TRBV5-5|TRBJ1-2
TGTGCCAGCAGACCTGACAGGCATTATGGCTACACCTTC
CASRPDRHYGYTF
>-|TRBV15|TRBJ2-3
TGTGCCACCAGCAGAGTAGCCGATACGCAGTATTTT
CATSRVADTQYF
>-|TRBV2|TRBJ1-2
TGTGCCAGCAGTGGTCCGGGGGGGCAGGATGGCTACACCTTC
CASSGPGGQDGYTF
>-|TRBV9|TRBJ1-3
TGTGCCAGCAGTCAGGGGTCTGGAAACACCATATATTTT
CASSQGSGNTIYF
>-|TRBV11-2|TRBJ1-6
TGTGCCAGCAGCTTAGGGGGAGGAGGGCCCGTCTCTTCACCCCTCCACTTT
CASSLGGGGPVSSPLHF